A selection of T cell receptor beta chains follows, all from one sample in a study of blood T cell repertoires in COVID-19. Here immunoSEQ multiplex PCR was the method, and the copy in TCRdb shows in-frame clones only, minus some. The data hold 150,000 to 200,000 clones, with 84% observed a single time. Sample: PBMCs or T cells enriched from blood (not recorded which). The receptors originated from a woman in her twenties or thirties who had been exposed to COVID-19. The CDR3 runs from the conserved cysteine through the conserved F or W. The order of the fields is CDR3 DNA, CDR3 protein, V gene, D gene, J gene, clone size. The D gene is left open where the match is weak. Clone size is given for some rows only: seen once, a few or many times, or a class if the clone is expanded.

CDR3 DNA: TGCGCCAGCAGCCCCCTTACTAGCGGAAATTACAATGAGCAGTTCTTC
CDR3 protein: CASSPLTSGNYNEQFF
V gene: TRBV4-3
D gene: TRBD2
J gene: TRBJ2-1
clone size: .

CDR3 DNA: TGTGCCAGCAGCCCCCCAGGGGGCCGGGACGATGAGCAGTTCTTC
CDR3 protein: CASSPPGGRDDEQFF
V gene: TRBV5-4
D gene: TRBD1
J gene: TRBJ2-1
clone size: .

CDR3 DNA: TGTGCCAGCAGCCAATCCGGGACAGGGGCCACTGAAGCTTTCTTT
CDR3 protein: CASSQSGTGATEAFF
V gene: TRBV9
D gene: TRBD1
J gene: TRBJ1-1
clone size: .

CDR3 DNA: TGTGCCAGCAGCTTGTCCAGGGATGAAAAACTGTTTTTT
CDR3 protein: CASSLSRDEKLFF
V gene: TRBV5-4
D gene: .
J gene: TRBJ1-4
clone size: .

CDR3 DNA: TGTGCCAGCATGAGCTGGGAGTACAATGAGCAGTTCTTC
CDR3 protein: CASMSWEYNEQFF
V gene: TRBV25-1
D gene: .
J gene: TRBJ2-1
clone size: .

CDR3 DNA: TGTGCTAGTGGTTTAGGGGTTGTCGGCCTCTACGAGCAGTACTTC
CDR3 protein: CASGLGVVGLYEQYF
V gene: TRBV12-5
D gene: .
J gene: TRBJ2-7
clone size: .

CDR3 DNA: TGTGCCAGCTCACCGCGACAGGGAGGCTACAATGAGCAGTTCTTC
CDR3 protein: CASSPRQGGYNEQFF
V gene: TRBV18
D gene: .
J gene: TRBJ2-1
clone size: .

CDR3 DNA: TGTGCCAGCAGTTCTCAGGGTACCTACAATGAGCAGTTCTTC
CDR3 protein: CASSSQGTYNEQFF
V gene: TRBV6-5
D gene: .
J gene: TRBJ2-1
clone size: .

CDR3 DNA: TGTGCCACCAGTCGAGACCGGGACAGGATATATTTT
CDR3 protein: CATSRDRDRIYF
V gene: TRBV15
D gene: TRBD1
J gene: TRBJ1-3
clone size: .

CDR3 DNA: TGTGCCAGCAGCCTGGGACAGGGGGAGCCCCAGCATTTT
CDR3 protein: CASSLGQGEPQHF
V gene: TRBV7-3
D gene: TRBD1
J gene: TRBJ1-5
clone size: .

CDR3 DNA: TGTGCCAGTAGGGGCCTTCAGGGCGAACACGAGCAGTACTTC
CDR3 protein: CASRGLQGEHEQYF
V gene: TRBV19
D gene: .
J gene: TRBJ2-7
clone size: once

CDR3 DNA: TGCGCCAGCAGCCAAGCGGGGGGAGGCACAGATACGCAGTATTTT
CDR3 protein: CASSQAGGGTDTQYF
V gene: TRBV4-3
D gene: TRBD2
J gene: TRBJ2-3
clone size: few

CDR3 DNA: TGTGCCAGCAGCGAACGAACAGGGGCCCTAGGAAACACCATATATTTT
CDR3 protein: CASSERTGALGNTIYF
V gene: TRBV9
D gene: TRBD1
J gene: TRBJ1-3
clone size: once

CDR3 DNA: TGCGCCAGCAGTGAATTTACCGGGACAGGGTTAAACAATGAGCAGTTCTTC
CDR3 protein: CASSEFTGTGLNNEQFF
V gene: TRBV10-2
D gene: TRBD1
J gene: TRBJ2-1
clone size: .

CDR3 DNA: TGTGCCAGCTCACCACCCCCGGACAGGGTTGAAAAACTGTTTTTT
CDR3 protein: CASSPPPDRVEKLFF
V gene: TRBV18
D gene: TRBD1
J gene: TRBJ1-4
clone size: .

CDR3 DNA: TGTGCCAGCAGCCACTATAGCAATCAGCCCCAGCATTTT
CDR3 protein: CASSHYSNQPQHF
V gene: TRBV11-2
D gene: .
J gene: TRBJ1-5
clone size: few

CDR3 DNA: TGTGCCATTCTGACAGGGAGGCAAGACGAGCAGTACTTC
CDR3 protein: CAILTGRQDEQYF
V gene: TRBV19
D gene: .
J gene: TRBJ2-7
clone size: .

CDR3 DNA: TGTGCCAGTCTAAGAACAGGGGTCGGAAACACCATATATTTT
CDR3 protein: CASLRTGVGNTIYF
V gene: TRBV2
D gene: TRBD1
J gene: TRBJ1-3
clone size: .

CDR3 DNA: TGTGCCAGCAGCGTAGCGGGGGGGGCCTCCAATGAGCAGTTCTTC
CDR3 protein: CASSVAGGASNEQFF
V gene: TRBV9
D gene: TRBD2
J gene: TRBJ2-1
clone size: .

CDR3 DNA: TGTGCCAGTAGTATAGGGACTAGCGGGGTCACAGATACGCAGTATTTT
CDR3 protein: CASSIGTSGVTDTQYF
V gene: TRBV19
D gene: TRBD2
J gene: TRBJ2-3
clone size: .

CDR3 DNA: TGTGCCAGCAGTCGGGTCGCCGTAATAGCGGGGGGCCAGTATGAGCAGTACTTC
CDR3 protein: CASSRVAVIAGGQYEQYF
V gene: TRBV27
D gene: TRBD2
J gene: TRBJ2-7
clone size: once

CDR3 DNA: TGTGCCAGCAGCCCCCGAAGGGCTAGCGGGGACGAGCAGTTCTTC
CDR3 protein: CASSPRRASGDEQFF
V gene: TRBV9
D gene: TRBD2
J gene: TRBJ2-1
clone size: .